Listed below are T cell receptor beta chains from one sample, sequenced in a study of cytomegalovirus exposure and HLA in healthy donors. Using immunoSEQ multiplex PCR, the repertoire was profiled, and TCRdb retains in-frame clones only, with some absent. The data include some 150,000 clones; the top ten clones carry about 2.3%. The sequenced sample was PBMCs. Source of these receptors: a woman under 30 in good health and CMV-seronegative. Each CDR3 is given with its conserved first and last residue. D genes are given only for firm matches.

>TRBD1|TRBJ2-7|TRBV6-6
TGTGCCAGCAGGGGACAGGGGGCAAGATCCTACGAGCAGTACTTC
CASRGQGARSYEQYF
>-|TRBJ2-1|TRBV14
TGTGCCAGCAGCCTAGATCACGGGGCCTACAATGAGCAGTTCTTC
CASSLDHGAYNEQFF
>-|TRBJ2-1|TRBV11-2
TGTGCCAGCAGCTCTCTGAGCTCCTACAATGAGCAGTTCTTC
CASSSLSSYNEQFF
>-|TRBJ2-3|TRBV2
TGTGCCAGCGGGCGGCAGGGCGCAGATACGCAGTATTTT
CASGRQGADTQYF
>TRBD1|TRBJ2-2|TRBV19
TGTGCCAGTAGGGGACAGGTCAACACCGGGGAGCTGTTTTTT
CASRGQVNTGELFF
>-|TRBJ1-2|TRBV10-1
TGCGCCAGCGCAGCGGCTCCTAACTATGGCTACACCTTC
CASAAAPNYGYTF
>-|TRBJ1-1|TRBV14
TGTGCCAGCAGCCAAATTAGGGGGTCTGAAGCTTTCTTT
CASSQIRGSEAFF
>-|TRBJ2-1|TRBV21-1
TGTGCCAGCAGCAAAGGGGACTATCGGCCCTTTTACAATGAGCAGTTCTTC
CASSKGDYRPFYNEQFF
>-|TRBJ2-1|TRBV9
TGTGCCAGCAGCGTAGATGCGGGGACTCGGCGTCAGTTCTTC
CASSVDAGTRRQFF
>TRBD2|TRBJ2-1|TRBV19
TGTGCCAGTAGTAACCTAGCGGCCTCCTACAATGAGCAGTTCTTC
CASSNLAASYNEQFF
>-|TRBJ1-1|TRBV7-2
TGTGCCAGCAGCTACCCCGGGGGGCAAGCCCTGGGCACTGAAGCTTTCTTT
CASSYPGGQALGTEAFF
>TRBD2|TRBJ2-1|TRBV11-2
TGTGCCAGCAGCTTCGGACTAGCGGGAGGGCCGTACAATGAGCAGTTCTTC
CASSFGLAGGPYNEQFF
>-|TRBJ2-1|TRBV9
TGTGCCAGCAGCGTAGAAAGCGGGCCCGATAATGAGCAGTTCTTC
CASSVESGPDNEQFF
>TRBD1|TRBJ1-2|TRBV7-2
TGTGCCAGCAGCTTAGAAGGACCAGGGGGCTATGGCTACACCTTC
CASSLEGPGGYGYTF
>-|TRBJ1-1|TRBV5-1
TGCGCCAGCAGCACGGGGCGGGGTCGGGGCACTGAAGCTTTCTTT
CASSTGRGRGTEAFF
>TRBD1|TRBJ2-2|TRBV27
TGTGCCAGCAGTTTCTCGACAGGGGGCCGGAACGGGGAGCTGTTTTTT
CASSFSTGGRNGELFF
>-|TRBJ1-4|TRBV25-1
TGTGCCAGCAGTGAAGGGACATCGAGGGAAAAACTGTTTTTT
CASSEGTSREKLFF
>TRBD1|TRBJ1-1|TRBV18
TGTGCCAGCTCACCACCGGGACAGGGGTCTGAAGCTTTCTTT
CASSPPGQGSEAFF
>-|TRBJ1-3|TRBV6-6
TGTGCCAGCAGCCCCCCATCCGGAAACACCATATATTTT
CASSPPSGNTIYF
>TRBD2|TRBJ2-3|TRBV5-1
TGCGCCACCGGAGCGGGAGAAATCACAGATACGCAGTATTTT
CATGAGEITDTQYF
>TRBD1|TRBJ1-1|TRBV29-1
TGCAGCGTTTTCACAGGGGAGCGGACTGAAGCTTTCTTT
CSVFTGERTEAFF
>TRBD1|TRBJ1-1|TRBV4-1
TGCGCCAGCAGCCAAGAGAAGACAGGGTATTTTGAAGCTTTCTTT
CASSQEKTGYFEAFF
>-|TRBJ1-2|TRBV2
TGTGCCAGCAGTGAAGCTGCGGGACCGGTGGGCTACACCTTC
CASSEAAGPVGYTF
>TRBD2|TRBJ2-2|TRBV11-1
TGTGCCAGCAGCCGACTAGCGGGGGGCACCGGGGAGCTGTTTTTT
CASSRLAGGTGELFF
>-|TRBJ1-4|TRBV25-1
TGTGCCAGCAGTGAATATGAGGGCGGCGAAAAACTGTTTTTT
CASSEYEGGEKLFF
>TRBD2|TRBJ2-1|TRBV5-4
TGTGCCAGCAGCTCACTAGCGGGAGGATACAATGAGCAGTTCTTC
CASSSLAGGYNEQFF
>TRBD2|TRBJ2-7|TRBV4-1
TGCGCCAGCAGCCACATATCGGGGGGGTACGAGCAGTACTTC
CASSHISGGYEQYF
>-|TRBJ1-3|TRBV18
TGTGCCAGCTCACTAAACGGTTACTCTGGAAACACCATATATTTT
CASSLNGYSGNTIYF
>-|TRBJ1-4|TRBV12-2
TGTGCAAGTCGCTTAGGATCGGTACCTCCGGCAACTAATGAAAAACTGTTTTTT
CASRLGSVPPATNEKLFF
>-|TRBJ1-1|TRBV25-1
TGTGCCAGCAGCCCGAGCAACACTGAAGCTTTCTTT
CASSPSNTEAFF
>TRBD2|TRBJ2-1|TRBV6-4
TGTGCCAGCAGTGAGCGGGGGAGCGGGGGTGAGCAGTTCTTC
CASSERGSGGEQFF
>-|TRBJ2-1|TRBV7-3
TGTGCCAGCAGCTTATCCGGCCCCCCGGGATACAATGAGCAGTTCTTC
CASSLSGPPGYNEQFF
>-|TRBJ1-2|TRBV18
TGTGCCAGCTCACCGGGGGACACGAACTATGGCTACACCTTC
CASSPGDTNYGYTF
>-|TRBJ2-5|TRBV2
TGTGCCGTACTAGGGGGTCGCGAGACCCAGTACTTC
CAVLGGRETQYF
>-|TRBJ2-3|TRBV13
TGTGCCAGCAGCCTTGGACAGGGGGCCCTAGCGGGAGCTACGCAGTATTTT
CASSLGQGALAGATQYF
>TRBD1|TRBJ1-1|TRBV9
TGTGCCAGCAGCGCCAAACAGGGGGCCTCACCCACTGAAGCTTTCTTT
CASSAKQGASPTEAFF
>-|TRBJ1-5|TRBV7-8
TGTGCCAGCGCCCCGGGGTATCAGCCCCAGCATTTT
CASAPGYQPQHF
>-|TRBJ1-5|TRBV29-1
TGCAGCGTCCCCCCCTCAGGGGATCAGCCCCAGCATTTT
CSVPPSGDQPQHF
>TRBD1|TRBJ2-5|TRBV6-1
TGTGCCAGCATGAGAGCAGGGGGCCTCGAGACCCAGTACTTC
CASMRAGGLETQYF
>TRBD2|TRBJ2-1|TRBV9
TGTGCCAGCAGCGAGGGACTAGCCCGAAGCAATGAGCAGTTCTTC
CASSEGLARSNEQFF
>-|TRBJ1-1|TRBV6-6
TGTGCCAGCAGTTACTCCACCCGGTTTTACACTGAAGCTTTCTTT
CASSYSTRFYTEAFF
>-|TRBJ1-2|TRBV5-1
TGCGCCAGCAGCTTGGGATTAGGTTCGGGGGGCTATGGCTACACCTTC
CASSLGLGSGGYGYTF
>TRBD2|TRBJ2-3|TRBV6-6
TGTGCCAGCAGTTCGGGACTATCTCGAGATACGCAGTATTTT
CASSSGLSRDTQYF
>-|TRBJ2-5|TRBV29-1
TGCAGCGTTGAAAAGGACAGCCAAGAGACCCAGTACTTC
CSVEKDSQETQYF